A single sample gave rise to the 30 T cell receptor beta chains below, sequenced in a study of T cells in Graves' hyperthyroidism and ophthalmopathy. Amplification of TCR beta CDR3 regions was performed using RNA transcripts as template. Carried out on the TCR CDR3, a first-round RT-PCR used the HTBI primer set. Via MiXCR, TCRdb re-called the multiplex PCR reads, giving one row per CDR3 protein. The sample consists of roughly 510,000 distinct CDR3 sequences, 35% to 50% of them appearing once. Sequencing was performed on peripheral blood or thyroid tissue (not recorded which). These receptors originate from an adult woman with Graves' disease, either hyperthyroidism or ophthalmopathy (not recorded which).

The chain combines TRBV9 with TRBJ1-5; D possibly corresponds to TRBD1 (5 bases). Trimming left V 0 bases short and J 5 bases short, with 6 bases between. The CDR3 spans 13 residues. CDR1 and CDR2 from the germline V gene are SGDLS and YYNGEE. Here the CDR3 DNA reads TGTGCCAGCAGCGTAGAAGGGGATCAGCCCCAGCATTTT. Translating gives CASSVEGDQPQHF.

V usage is TRBV6-5 and J usage is TRBJ2-7; 8 positions match TRBD1. V lost 0 bases to trimming and J lost 6 bases; unmatched junction nucleotides: 4. Germline V gene lookup returns CDR1 MNHEY and CDR2 SVGAGI. There are 14 residues in the CDR3. The CDR3 DNA is TGTGCCAGCAGTTACTCGACAGGGGCCGGCGAGCAGTACTTC. Amino acid sequence: CASSYSTGAGEQYF.

This chain links TRBV20-1 with TRBJ1-6, with D perhaps TRBD1 (6 bases). V dropped 6 bases and J dropped 6 bases, with 12 bases sitting between them. Germline CDR1 reads DFQATT; CDR2 reads SNEGSKA (reference sequence). The CDR3 totals 13 residues. The CDR3 DNA follows: TGCAGTGCGACAACAGGGAGTAATTCACCCCTCCACTTT. Protein: CSATTGSNSPLHF.

The chain carries TRBV4-1 and TRBJ2-7; 8 nucleotides line up with TRBD2. Germline trimming cut 0 bases from V and 8 bases from J; bases unmatched to any gene: 9. Per the germline V gene, CDR1 is MGHRA and CDR2 is YSYEKL. This CDR3 has 15 amino acids. The CDR3 reads CASSQEGTRLRKQYF. The DNA for the CDR3 is TGCGCCAGCAGCCAAGAAGGGACTAGACTACGGAAGCAGTACTTC.

This clonotype occurred many times. This chain connects TRBV29-1 to TRBJ1-5; 9 positions match TRBD1. Per the germline V gene, CDR1 is SQVTM and CDR2 is ANQGSEA. This CDR3 comprises 13 residues. The trim removed 6 bases at V and 6 bases at J, leaving 6 bases unmatched. DNA for the CDR3: TGCAGCGTCGCCACAGGGGGCGTTCAGCCCCAGCATTTT. It codes for CSVATGGVQPQHF.

This clonotype was observed at least ten times. The J gene is TRBJ1-2, the V gene TRBV19; D gene ambiguous. The V gene lost 3 bases and the J gene lost 2 bases, with 19 bases spanning the gap. CDR1 and CDR2 (germline): LNHDA, SQIVND (reference sequence). This CDR3 comprises 17 residues. CDR3 amino acids: CASSISWRAGQNYGYTF. CDR3 nucleotides: TGTGCCAGTAGTATCTCCTGGAGGGCAGGCCAAAACTATGGCTACACCTTC.

The J gene is TRBJ1-5, the V gene TRBV29-1; possible D gene TRBD1, 5 bases. The CDR3 has 14 residues. With 8 bases removed from V and 3 bases from J, the gap between germline ends came to 17 bases. Germline V gene lookup returns CDR1 SQVTM and CDR2 ANQGSEA. The CDR3: CSPGPLQLNQPQHF. CDR3 bases: TGCAGCCCGGGGCCCCTCCAGCTCAATCAGCCCCAGCATTTT.

V is TRBV7-3 and J is TRBJ1-4; 8 nucleotides match TRBD1. Losses at the gene ends were 1 base for V and 4 bases for J; bases not matched to a gene: 14. CDR3 length: 19 amino acids. Germline CDR1 is SGHTA and CDR2 is FQGTGA. Here the CDR3 reads CASSLMRQGPTRFNEKLFF. The CDR3 DNA reads TGTGCCAGCAGCTTAATGAGACAGGGGCCCACTAGATTTAATGAAAAACTGTTTTTT.

This chain joins TRBV29-1 and TRBJ1-3; D not resolved. This CDR3 spans 13 amino acids. V was pared by 7 bases and J by 0 bases, with 10 bases between. Per the germline V gene, CDR1 is SQVTM and CDR2 is ANQGSEA. The CDR3, as DNA: TGCAGCGCCACCCTTTACTCTGGAAACACCATATATTTT. This encodes CSATLYSGNTIYF.

The chain uses TRBV29-1 and TRBJ1-2; TRBD1 might be the D (5 bases). Germline CDR1 and CDR2: SQVTM and ANQGSEA. The CDR3 length is 13 residues. Trimming took 7 bases from V and 2 from J, leaving 14 bases between them. CDR3 sequence reads: CSATGGMNYGYTF. The DNA for the CDR3 is TGCAGCGCCACTGGGGGGATGAACTATGGCTACACCTTC.

In this sample, this clonotype turned up once. The CDR3 nucleotides are TGTGCCAGCAGGGCCCTTTCGGGTTCCTACGAGCAGTACTTC. Its translation is CASRALSGSYEQYF. The J gene is TRBJ2-7, the V gene TRBV7-9; D is unclear. CDR1 is SEHNR and CDR2 is FQNEAQ in the germline V gene (reference sequence). CDR3 length: 14 amino acids. V was cut by 6 bases and J by 1 base, with 13 bases left in between.

This clonotype was counted at least ten times. V is TRBV4-3 and J is TRBJ1-5; D is uncertain. CDR1 and CDR2 from the germline V gene are LGHNA and YSLEER. There are 14 residues in the CDR3. V shed 0 bases and J shed 6 bases, with 9 bases lying between them. CDR3: CASSQDGSSQPQHF. The CDR3, as DNA: TGCGCCAGCAGCCAAGATGGGAGCTCTCAGCCCCAGCATTTT.

The chain joins TRBV11-2 to TRBJ2-5, with 11 positions matching TRBD2. The CDR3 sequence is 14 residues long. V lost 6 bases to trimming and J lost 5 bases; unmatched junction nucleotides: 5. Germline CDR1 and CDR2: SGHAT and FQNNGV. Here the CDR3 reads CASRLAGVRETQYF. CDR3 nucleotide sequence: TGTGCCAGCAGACTAGCGGGAGTCCGGGAGACCCAGTACTTC.

J is TRBJ2-7 and V is TRBV15, with D unresolved. This CDR3 spans 13 amino acids. Germline lookup yields CDR1 LNHNV and CDR2 YYDKDF (reference sequence). Trimming took off 0 bases at V and 5 bases at J, with 8 bases between the two ends. The CDR3 bases are TGTGCCACCAGCAGAGATCTGGCCCACGAGCAGTACTTC. This translates into CATSRDLAHEQYF.

In its sample, this clonotype was seen a few times. The CDR3 here is CSVATGFYGYTF. The DNA for the CDR3 is TGCAGCGTCGCGACAGGGTTCTATGGCTACACCTTC. The chain couples TRBV29-1 to TRBJ1-2; 7 bases match TRBD1. Trimming removed 6 bases from V and 4 bases from J; junction bases left unmatched: 5. The CDR3 loop spans 12 amino acids. The germline CDR1 and CDR2 sequences are SQVTM and ANQGSEA. The complete variable domain, with remaining parts taken from reference TRBV29-1 and TRBJ1-2, reads SAVISQKPSRDICQRGTSLTIQCQVDSQVTMMFWYRQQPGQSLTLIATANQGSEATYESGFVIDKFPISRPNLTFSTLTVSNMSPEDSSIYLCSVATGFYGYTFGSGTRLTVV.

The rearrangement joins TRBV7-2 to TRBJ2-6; no clear D. This CDR3 comprises 14 residues. From germline, CDR1 is SGHTA and CDR2 FQGNSA. Trimming left V 6 bases short and J 4 bases short, with 10 bases between. CDR3 region: CASSQPSGANVLTF. Written as DNA, the CDR3 is TGTGCCAGCAGTCAGCCCTCCGGGGCCAACGTCCTGACTTTC.

Note on this clonotype: One end of the junction fails to match germline, which may point to a read error. The V gene is TRBV11-2, the J gene TRBJ2-2; 8 bases align to TRBD2. The CDR3 consists of 15 residues. Per the germline V gene, CDR1 is SGHAT and CDR2 is FQNNGV. The CDR3 reads CAGSLAGLGTGELFF. In DNA, the CDR3 is TGTGCCGGCAGCTTAGCGGGATTGGGGACCGGGGAGCTGTTTTTT.

This clonotype was detected once. The junction departs from the called germline gene at one end, perhaps through a read error. The rearrangement joins TRBV10-3 to TRBJ1-2; D ambiguous. This CDR3 has 10 residues. From germline, CDR1 is ENHRY and CDR2 SYGVKD. The CDR3 loop reads CASSWNGYTF. CDR3 bases: TGTGCCAGCAGTTGGAATGGCTACACCTTC.

This clonotype has a single count. The chain joins TRBV12-3 or TRBV12-4 to TRBJ2-2; the D gene is possibly TRBD2 (6 bases). The CDR3 loop spans 15 amino acids. V shed 8 bases and J shed 4 bases, with 17 bases lying between them. Here the CDR3 reads CASHTGQGGTGELFF. The DNA for the CDR3 is TGTGCCAGCCATACTGGGCAGGGAGGCACCGGGGAGCTGTTTTTT.

The rearrangement links TRBV12-3 or TRBV12-4 to TRBJ2-5, with D possibly TRBD1 on 6 matching bases. The CDR3 sequence is 12 residues long. Trimming removed 4 bases at V and 7 bases at J, with 10 bases between. The CDR3 sequence is CASSSQTGTQYF. The CDR3 bases are TGTGCCAGCAGTTCTCAGACAGGGACCCAGTACTTC.

A few counts support this clonotype. V gene TRBV2 combines with J gene TRBJ2-6; D gene ambiguous. Trimming removed 8 bases from V and 2 bases from J, with 10 bases in between. This CDR3 comprises 14 residues. From germline, CDR1 is SNHLY and CDR2 FYNNEI. The CDR3 loop reads CASADGTGANVLTF. The CDR3 DNA sequence: TGTGCCAGCGCAGACGGAACTGGGGCCAACGTCCTGACTTTC.

The chain carries TRBV9 and TRBJ2-7; the match to TRBD2 covers 14 bases. CDR1 is SGDLS and CDR2 is YYNGEE in the germline V gene. The V gene end was trimmed by 4 bases and the J gene end by 5 bases; junction bases not matched to a gene: 8. The CDR3 has 16 amino acids. CDR3 amino acids: CASSPGLAGVSDEQYF. CDR3 coding DNA: TGTGCCAGCAGCCCGGGACTAGCGGGAGTCTCTGACGAGCAGTACTTC.

This clonotype came up many times. The CDR3 protein is CATSPYGGETQYF. For the CDR3, the DNA is TGTGCCACCTCTCCCTACGGGGGAGAGACCCAGTACTTC. The V gene is TRBV10-3, the J gene TRBJ2-5; a possible D gene is TRBD2 (6 bases). Trimming left V 10 bases short and J 4 bases short, with 16 bases between. Germline-derived CDR1 and CDR2 are ENHRY and SYGVKD. CDR3 length: 13 amino acids.

This chain links TRBV29-1 with TRBJ2-7; no clear D. V was pared by 1 base and J by 5 bases, with 12 bases between. The germline V gene has CDR1 SQVTM and CDR2 ANQGSEA. The CDR3 spans 13 residues. The CDR3 region is CSVEGGINNEQYF. In nucleotides, the CDR3 is TGCAGCGTTGAAGGTGGTATTAATAACGAGCAGTACTTC.

The chain links TRBV7-9 to TRBJ1-2; maybe TRBD1 (5 bases). The germline gives CDR1 SEHNR, CDR2 FQNEAQ (reference sequence). The V gene lost 3 bases and the J gene lost 9 bases, with 32 bases spanning the gap. The CDR3 has 19 amino acids. The chain's CDR3 is CASSFANTGGGGSPRRYTF. The DNA for the CDR3 is TGTGCCAGCAGCTTCGCCAACACAGGCGGAGGAGGCAGCCCACGGCGCTACACCTTC.

About this clonotype itself: The conserved closing phenylalanine or tryptophan is absent in this CDR3, likely reflecting a read error. The chain employs TRBV10-1 and TRBJ1-1; D gene ambiguous. This CDR3 region has 13 residues. The germline V gene encodes CDR1 WNHNN and CDR2 SYGVQD (reference sequence). Trimming removed 3 bases at V and 6 bases at J, with 11 bases between. The CDR3 sequence: CASSEEDSPEAFS. The CDR3 coding sequence is TGCGCCAGCAGTGAAGAGGATAGCCCTGAAGCTTTCTCT.

This rearrangement joins TRBV11-2 to TRBJ1-1; D call uncertain. CDR1 is SGHAT, CDR2 FQNNGV, per germline. The CDR3 has 14 residues. The V end lost 3 bases, the J end lost 5 bases, and 13 bases lay between the germline ends. The CDR3 sequence: CASSFGPLGTEAFF. CDR3 sequence (DNA): TGTGCCAGCAGCTTTGGACCCCTAGGGACTGAAGCTTTCTTT.

There are many counts of this clonotype. The rearrangement joins TRBV29-1 to TRBJ2-7; tentative D call: TRBD2 (6 bases). Germline values: CDR1 SQVTM, CDR2 ANQGSEA. The CDR3 is made up of 17 amino acids. The V gene lost 4 bases and the J gene lost 2 bases, with 24 bases spanning the gap. CDR3 sequence: CSVVSAWDSRQTYEQYF. The CDR3, as DNA: TGCAGCGTTGTTAGCGCCTGGGACTCCAGACAAACCTACGAGCAGTACTTC.

A remark on this clonotype: The junction differs from germline at one of its ends, possibly a read error. The rearrangement uses TRBV5-4 and TRBJ1-2, with 7 positions matching TRBD1. CDR1 is SGHNT and CDR2 is YYREEE in the germline V gene (reference sequence). This CDR3 has 15 amino acids. CDR3 nucleotide sequence: TGCGCCAGCAGTATTAACAGGGGTCGTGGTGATGGCTACACCTTC. This sequence encodes CASSINRGRGDGYTF.

A note on this clonotype: An end of the junction does not agree with germline; a read error may underlie this. The chain has TRBV10-3 and TRBJ2-7; D not resolved. In germline, CDR1 is ENHRY, CDR2 SYGVKD. The CDR3 runs 16 residues. CDR3 nucleotides: TGTGCTATCAGTGAGTCCCAGGTACGGGTCTCCTACGAGCAGTACTTC. As protein: CAISESQVRVSYEQYF.